This record concerns one T cell receptor (beta chain) sequence. Trimming pared 2 bases from V and 2 bases from J, leaving 17 bases between. There are 17 residues in the CDR3. Germline lookup yields CDR1 LGHDT and CDR2 YNNKEL (reference sequence). The data stem from a study of blood T cell repertoires in COVID-19. Produced via immunoSEQ multiplex PCR; TCRdb's table is partial and in-frame only. The profile shows 250,000 to 350,000 clones, about 88% of them singletons. The sequenced material came from peripheral blood. The TCR was taken from a human donor with COVID-19, enrolled during active disease. The donor label of this sample is uncertain. V is TRBV3-1 (or the pseudogene TRBV3-2) and J is TRBJ2-3; no reliable D call. The CDR3 DNA is TGTGCCAGCAGCCAAAACACTCACTATGCCGTCACAGATACGCAGTATTTT. Translating gives CASSQNTHYAVTDTQYF.